The 10 T cell receptor beta chains given below trace back to one sample, sequenced in a study of T cells in Graves' hyperthyroidism and ophthalmopathy. RNA transcripts yielded amplified TCR beta CDR3 regions. The TCR CDR3 was amplified in a first-round RT-PCR using the HTBI primer set. MiXCR was run by TCRdb on the multiplex PCR reads, yielding one entry per CDR3 protein. The table records roughly 630,000 distinct CDR3 sequences, 15% to 19% of them present only once. The sequencing input was blood. These receptors all come from a woman aged 25 to 45 with Graves' hyperthyroidism.

The chain recombines TRBV18 with TRBJ1-2, with TRBD1 identical over 7 bases. The germline gives CDR1 KGHSH, CDR2 LQKENI. The junction had 8 bases not matched to a gene; V was cut back by 6 bases and J by 4 bases. The CDR3 spans 14 residues. Here the CDR3 DNA reads TGTGCCAGCTCGCCGGGACAGCCCATCTATGGCTACACCTTC. Residues: CASSPGQPIYGYTF.

V gene TRBV12-5 combines with J gene TRBJ2-1; D might be TRBD1 (5 bases). The CDR3 contains 17 residues. The V and J ends lost 4 bases and 3 bases respectively, with 19 bases between them. CDR1 is LGHNT, CDR2 FRNRAP, per germline. CDR3 residues: CASGSPLRGIHYNEQFF. The CDR3 coding sequence is TGTGCTAGTGGTTCCCCCTTAAGGGGTATCCACTACAATGAGCAGTTCTTC.

This clonotype came up many times. The V gene is TRBV5-8, the J gene TRBJ2-3; no firm D call. The CDR3 is 15 amino acids. The V gene's germline CDR1 is SGHTS and CDR2 YDEGEE. Trimming took off 0 bases at V and 2 bases at J, with 10 bases between the two ends. This CDR3 is CASSLARSYTDTQYF. The CDR3 nucleotides are TGTGCCAGCAGCTTGGCCCGTAGCTACACAGATACGCAGTATTTT.

A word on this clonotype: Just one base apart from a much larger clone, this may be a read error. This rearrangement joins TRBV20-1 to TRBJ2-1, with no clear D. Germline CDR1 and CDR2: DFQATT and SNEGSKA (reference sequence). V lost 7 bases and J lost 4, with 14 bases in between. There are 13 residues in the CDR3. CDR3 region: CSGAVGIYNEQFF. The CDR3 region has the DNA TGCAGTGGCGCGGTGGGGATTTACAATGAGCAGTTCTTC.

There are many counts of this clonotype. This rearrangement joins TRBV12-3 or TRBV12-4 to TRBJ2-7, with D possibly TRBD1 on 6 matching bases. CDR3 length: 15 amino acids. Trimming took off 6 bases at V and 2 bases at J, with 17 bases between the two ends. The CDR3 loop reads CASSLGDTATYEQYF. The CDR3 DNA reads as TGTGCCAGCAGCCTTGGGGACACCGCCACCTACGAGCAGTACTTC.

This clonotype was observed at least ten times. The chain links TRBV7-2 to TRBJ1-2, with TRBD1 matching 10 bases. After removal of 5 bases from V and 4 bases from J, the junction contained 7 bases not matched to a gene. Germline V CDR1 and CDR2: SGHTA, FQGNSA. This CDR3 is built from 15 residues. CDR3 bases: TGTGCCAGCAGCCAGACCGGGACAGGGGCCTATGGCTACACCTTC. It encodes CASSQTGTGAYGYTF.

This clonotype was seen a handful of times. This chain connects TRBV6-1 to TRBJ2-2; D may be TRBD2 (5 bases). Germline V gives CDR1 MNHNS, CDR2 SASEGT. V lost 8 bases and J 0 bases, leaving 13 bases between the germline ends. The CDR3 is 15 residues long. The CDR3 nucleotides are TGTGCCAGCCGATTGGACTTTTCGAACACCGGGGAGCTGTTTTTT. Protein sequence: CASRLDFSNTGELFF.

V usage is TRBV6-5 and J usage is TRBJ2-7; 7 bases fit TRBD2. Losses at the gene ends were 4 bases for V and 5 bases for J; bases not matched to a gene: 8. The CDR3 covers 14 residues. Germline V gene data show CDR1 as MNHEY and CDR2 as SVGAGI. The CDR3 DNA is TGTGCCAGCAGTTCCCCAAGCGGGACCAACGAGCAGTACTTC. Translated: CASSSPSGTNEQYF.

In the case of this clonotype: Because it lacks the conserved phenylalanine or tryptophan at the end, this CDR3 is likely a read error. J is TRBJ2-7 and V is TRBV6-1; D remains unclear. CDR1 MNHNS and CDR2 SASEGT come from the germline V gene. Between the trimmed V and J ends, which lost 8 bases and 3 bases, there was a span of 11 bases. CDR3 size: 12 residues. The CDR3 sequence is CASLERLYEQYS. CDR3 sequence (DNA): TGTGCCAGCTTAGAGCGCCTCTACGAGCAGTACTCC.

The chain recombines TRBV9 with TRBJ1-2; weak D call: TRBD1 (5 bases). Germline V gives CDR1 SGDLS, CDR2 YYNGEE. CDR3 length: 13 amino acids. V lost 5 bases to trimming and J lost 6 bases, with 14 bases between them. CDR3 DNA sequence: TGTGCCAGCAGGCACCAGGGCGGCCATGGCTACACCTTC. Amino acid sequence: CASRHQGGHGYTF.